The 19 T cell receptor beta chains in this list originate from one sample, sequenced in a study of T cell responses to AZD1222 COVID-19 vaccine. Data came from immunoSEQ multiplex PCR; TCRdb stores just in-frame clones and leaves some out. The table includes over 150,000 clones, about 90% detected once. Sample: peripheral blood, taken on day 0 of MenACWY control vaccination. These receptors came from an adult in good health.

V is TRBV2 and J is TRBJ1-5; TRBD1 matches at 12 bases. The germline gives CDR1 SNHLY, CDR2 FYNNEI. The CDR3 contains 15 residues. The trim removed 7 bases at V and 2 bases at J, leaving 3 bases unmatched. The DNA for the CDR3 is TGTGCCAGCAAAGGGACAGGGGGCGGCAATCAGCCCCAGCATTTT. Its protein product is CASKGTGGGNQPQHF.

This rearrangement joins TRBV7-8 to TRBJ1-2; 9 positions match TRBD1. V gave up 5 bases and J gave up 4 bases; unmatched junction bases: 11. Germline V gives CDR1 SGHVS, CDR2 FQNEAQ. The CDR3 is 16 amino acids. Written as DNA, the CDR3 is TGTGCCAGCAGCGCATCCGGGACAGGGCTGGCCTATGGCTACACCTTC. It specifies CASSASGTGLAYGYTF.

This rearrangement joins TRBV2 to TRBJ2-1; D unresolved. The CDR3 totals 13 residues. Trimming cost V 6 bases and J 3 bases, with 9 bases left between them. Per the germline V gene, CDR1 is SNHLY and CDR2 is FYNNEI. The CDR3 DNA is TGTGCCAGCAGCGTGGGTTTCTACAATGAGCAGTTCTTC. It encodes CASSVGFYNEQFF. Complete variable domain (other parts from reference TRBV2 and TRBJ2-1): EPEVTQTPSHQVTQMGQEVILRCVPISNHLYFYWYRQILGQKVEFLVSFYNNEISEKSEIFDDQFSVERPDGSNFTLKIRSTKLEDSAMYFCASSVGFYNEQFFGPGTRLTVL.

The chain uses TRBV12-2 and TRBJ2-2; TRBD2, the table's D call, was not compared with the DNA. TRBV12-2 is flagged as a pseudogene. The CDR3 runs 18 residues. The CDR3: CASRPGQGLAGPPGELFF. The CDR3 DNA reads TGTGCAAGTCGGCCGGGACAAGGACTAGCGGGACCCCCCGGGGAGCTGTTTTTT.

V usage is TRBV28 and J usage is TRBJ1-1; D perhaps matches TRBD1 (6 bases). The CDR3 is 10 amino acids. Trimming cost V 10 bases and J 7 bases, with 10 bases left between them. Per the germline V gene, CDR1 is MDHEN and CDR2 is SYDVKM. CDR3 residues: CATRTVEAFF. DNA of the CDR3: TGTGCCACCCGGACAGTTGAAGCTTTCTTT. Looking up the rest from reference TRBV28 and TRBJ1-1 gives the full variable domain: DVKVTQSSRYLVKRTGEKVFLECVQDMDHENMFWYRQDPGLGLRLIYFSYDVKMKEKGDIPEGYSVSREKKERFSLILESASTNQTSMYLCATRTVEAFFGQGTRLTVV.

CDR3 sequence reads: CASSLDHTGTYEQYF. In DNA, the CDR3 is TGTGCCAGCAGCTTAGATCATACGGGAACCTACGAGCAGTACTTC. The chain couples TRBV11-2 to TRBJ2-7; TRBD2 is a possible D gene (5 bases). This CDR3 is 15 amino acids long. Germline V gene sequence: CDR1 SGHAT, CDR2 FQNNGV. Trimming removed 0 bases from V and 2 bases from J, with 11 bases in between.

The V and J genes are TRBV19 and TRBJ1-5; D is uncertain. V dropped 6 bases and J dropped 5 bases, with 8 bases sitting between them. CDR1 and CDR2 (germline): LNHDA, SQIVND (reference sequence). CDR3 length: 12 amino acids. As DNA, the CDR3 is TGTGCCAGTAGGGCCCTAGATCAGCCCCAGCATTTT. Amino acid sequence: CASRALDQPQHF.

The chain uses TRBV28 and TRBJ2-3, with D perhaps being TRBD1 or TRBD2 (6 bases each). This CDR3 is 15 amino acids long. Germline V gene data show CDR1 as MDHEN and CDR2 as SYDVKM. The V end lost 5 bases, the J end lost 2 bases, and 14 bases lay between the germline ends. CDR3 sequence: CASSPGAGDTDTQYF. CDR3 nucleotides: TGTGCCAGCAGTCCGGGGGCAGGGGACACAGATACGCAGTATTTT.

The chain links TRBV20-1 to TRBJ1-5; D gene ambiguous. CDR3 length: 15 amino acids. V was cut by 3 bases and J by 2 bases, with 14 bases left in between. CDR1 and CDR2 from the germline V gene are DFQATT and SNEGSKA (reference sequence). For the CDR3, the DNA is TGCAGTGCTAGTAGGGCAGTCGCTGGCAATCAGCCCCAGCATTTT. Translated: CSASRAVAGNQPQHF.

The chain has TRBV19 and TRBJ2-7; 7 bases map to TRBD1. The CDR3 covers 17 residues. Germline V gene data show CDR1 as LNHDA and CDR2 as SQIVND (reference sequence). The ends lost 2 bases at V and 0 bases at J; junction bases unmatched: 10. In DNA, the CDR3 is TGTGCCAGTAGTATAATGGGGACCCAGGGGGTCTCCTACGAGCAGTACTTC. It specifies CASSIMGTQGVSYEQYF.

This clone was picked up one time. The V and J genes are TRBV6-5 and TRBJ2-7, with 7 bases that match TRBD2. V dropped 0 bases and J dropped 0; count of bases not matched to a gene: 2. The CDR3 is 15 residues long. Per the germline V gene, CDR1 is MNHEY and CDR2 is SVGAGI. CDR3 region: CASSYSRDYSYEQYF. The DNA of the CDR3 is TGTGCCAGCAGTTACTCGCGGGACTACTCCTACGAGCAGTACTTC.

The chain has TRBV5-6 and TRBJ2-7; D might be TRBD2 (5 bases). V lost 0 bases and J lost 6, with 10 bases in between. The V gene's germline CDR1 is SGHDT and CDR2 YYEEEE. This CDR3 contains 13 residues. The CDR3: CASSLATRSEQYF. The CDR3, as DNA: TGTGCCAGCAGCTTGGCTACTAGGAGCGAGCAGTACTTC.

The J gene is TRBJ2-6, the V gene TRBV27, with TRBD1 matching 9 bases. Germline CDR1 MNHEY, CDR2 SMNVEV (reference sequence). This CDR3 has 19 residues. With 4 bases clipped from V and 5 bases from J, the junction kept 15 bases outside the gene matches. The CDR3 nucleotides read TGTGCCAGCAGTTCACGACCCCCGGGACAGGGAAGGTGGGCCAACGTCCTGACTTTC. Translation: CASSSRPPGQGRWANVLTF.

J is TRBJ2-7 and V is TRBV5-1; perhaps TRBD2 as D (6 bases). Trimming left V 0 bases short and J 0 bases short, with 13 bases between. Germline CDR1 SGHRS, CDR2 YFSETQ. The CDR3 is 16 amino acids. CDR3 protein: CASSLGPSAGSYEQYF. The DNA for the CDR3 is TGCGCCAGCAGCTTGGGGCCTAGCGCCGGCTCCTACGAGCAGTACTTC.

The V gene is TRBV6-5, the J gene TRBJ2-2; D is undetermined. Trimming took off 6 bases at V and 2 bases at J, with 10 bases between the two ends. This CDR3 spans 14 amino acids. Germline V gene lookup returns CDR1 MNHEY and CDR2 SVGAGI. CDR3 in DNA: TGTGCCAGCAGAACGGCCTATAACACCGGGGAGCTGTTTTTT. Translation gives CASRTAYNTGELFF.

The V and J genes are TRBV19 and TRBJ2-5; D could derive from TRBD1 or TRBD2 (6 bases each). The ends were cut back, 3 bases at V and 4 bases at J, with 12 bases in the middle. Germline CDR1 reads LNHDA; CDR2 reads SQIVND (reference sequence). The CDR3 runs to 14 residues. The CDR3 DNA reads TGTGCCAGTAGTATTTGGGGGGCAGGAGAGACCCAGTACTTC. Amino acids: CASSIWGAGETQYF.

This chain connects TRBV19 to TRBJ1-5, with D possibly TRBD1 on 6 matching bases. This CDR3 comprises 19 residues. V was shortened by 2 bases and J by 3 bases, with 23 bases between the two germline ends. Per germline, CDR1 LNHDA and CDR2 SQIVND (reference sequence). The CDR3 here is CASSIRGAGRTALNQPQHF. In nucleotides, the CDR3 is TGTGCCAGTAGTATAAGGGGCGCGGGGAGGACAGCCCTCAATCAGCCCCAGCATTTT.

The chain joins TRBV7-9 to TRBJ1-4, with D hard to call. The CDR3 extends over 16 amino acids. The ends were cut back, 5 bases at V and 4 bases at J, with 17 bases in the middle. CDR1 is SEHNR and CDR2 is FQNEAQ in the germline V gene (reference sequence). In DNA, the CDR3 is TGTGCCAGCAGCCCAGCCGGTTCAGGCCGTAATGAAAAACTGTTTTTT. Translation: CASSPAGSGRNEKLFF. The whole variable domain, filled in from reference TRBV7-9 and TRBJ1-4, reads DTGVSQNPRHKITKRGQNVTFRCDPISEHNRLYWYRQTLGQGPEFLTYFQNEAQLEKSRLLSDRFSAERPKGSFSTLEIQRTEQGDSAMYLCASSPAGSGRNEKLFFGSGTQLSVL.

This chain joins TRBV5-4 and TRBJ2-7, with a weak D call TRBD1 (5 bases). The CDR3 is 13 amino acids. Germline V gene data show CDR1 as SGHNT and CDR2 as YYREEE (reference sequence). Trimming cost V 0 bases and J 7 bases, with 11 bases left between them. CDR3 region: CASSLGPPGEQYF. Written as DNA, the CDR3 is TGTGCCAGCAGCTTGGGACCTCCAGGGGAGCAGTACTTC.